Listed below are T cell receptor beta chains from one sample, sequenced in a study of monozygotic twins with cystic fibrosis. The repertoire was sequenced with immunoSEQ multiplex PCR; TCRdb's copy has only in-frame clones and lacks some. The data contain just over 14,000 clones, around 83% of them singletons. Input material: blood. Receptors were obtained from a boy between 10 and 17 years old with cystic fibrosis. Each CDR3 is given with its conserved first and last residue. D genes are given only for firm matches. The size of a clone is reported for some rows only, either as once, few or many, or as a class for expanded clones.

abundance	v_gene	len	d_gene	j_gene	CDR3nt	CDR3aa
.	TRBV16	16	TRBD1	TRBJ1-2	TGTGCCAGCAGCCAATCGGGGTCCGGGACAGGGTTCGGCTACACCTTC	CASSQSGSGTGFGYTF
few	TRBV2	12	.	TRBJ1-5	TGTGCCAGCAGCCCGGGGGGGGAGCCCCAGCATTTT	CASSPGGEPQHF
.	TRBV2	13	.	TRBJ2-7	TGTGCCAGCAGTGAATTGGAGGGTTACGAGCAGTACTTC	CASSELEGYEQYF
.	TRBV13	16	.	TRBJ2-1	TGTGCCAGCAGACCTTTATGGGGCTCCCGATACAATGAGCAGTTCTTC	CASRPLWGSRYNEQFF
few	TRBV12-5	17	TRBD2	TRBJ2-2	TGTGCTAGTGGTATATCCCTCGGCGGGAGCGGGACCGGGGAGCTGTTTTTT	CASGISLGGSGTGELFF
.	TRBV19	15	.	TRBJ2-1	TGTGCCAGTAGTATAGGTGGTCGTTCCTACAATGAGCAGTTCTTC	CASSIGGRSYNEQFF
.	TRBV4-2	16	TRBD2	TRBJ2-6	TGTGCCAGCAGCCAAGGGACTAGCTCTGGGGCCAACGTCCTGACTTTC	CASSQGTSSGANVLTF
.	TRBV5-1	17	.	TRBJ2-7	TGCGCCAGCAGCCCCCAGAAATACCCTACATTTGAATACGAGCAGTACTTC	CASSPQKYPTFEYEQYF
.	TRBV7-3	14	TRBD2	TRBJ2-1	TGTGCCAGCAGCCCAGCGGGGGTTAACAATGAGCAGTTCTTC	CASSPAGVNNEQFF
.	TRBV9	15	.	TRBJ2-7	TGTGCCAGCAGCGCAGGTCAGGGCTTTCTCTACGAGCAGTACTTC	CASSAGQGFLYEQYF
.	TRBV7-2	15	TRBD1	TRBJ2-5	TGTGCCAGCAGCTTAAACAGGGGGCCGGGGGAGACCCAGTACTTC	CASSLNRGPGETQYF
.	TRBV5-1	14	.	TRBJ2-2	TGCGCCAGCAGCTTGGAGGGTTTGTTCGGGGAGCTGTTTTTT	CASSLEGLFGELFF
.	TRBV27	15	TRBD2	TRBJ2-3	TGTGCCAGCAGTTCCGGGGGGGCAGGGACAGATACGCAGTATTTT	CASSSGGAGTDTQYF
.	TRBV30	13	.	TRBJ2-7	TGTGCCTGGAGCGTGGGGGGCTCCTACGAGCAGTACTTC	CAWSVGGSYEQYF
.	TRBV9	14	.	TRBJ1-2	TGTGCCAGCAGCGTAGATCCGGGGGTAAATGGCTACACCTTC	CASSVDPGVNGYTF
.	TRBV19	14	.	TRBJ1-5	TGTGCCAGTAGTATCGACAGGCTCAATCAGCCCCAGCATTTT	CASSIDRLNQPQHF
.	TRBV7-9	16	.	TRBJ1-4	TGTGCCAGCAGCTCGAGGGACATTCCCCGGGGTGAAAAACTGTTTTTT	CASSSRDIPRGEKLFF